This TCR beta chain was sequenced for a study of cytomegalovirus exposure and HLA in healthy donors. Study-level points and caveats: The study flagged 150 to 200 TCR beta chains as cytomegalovirus-associated. Later on, a genetic analysis was performed. It linked a missense variant in DCLRE1C with V- and J-gene trimming of TCR beta.

On this clone itself: Antigen unknown.

In the PCR, 60 Vbeta and 13 Jbeta primers were used. The data were produced by immunoSEQ multiplex PCR, yet TCRdb's version contains in-frame clones alone and is incomplete. Here the sample spans 150,000 to 200,000 clones, 70% to 90% being singletons. The TCR originated in a woman between 18 and 30 years old in good health and CMV-seronegative. Sequencing was carried out using PBMCs.

The CDR3 is CSVGQGDPLSLTDTQYF. CDR3 sequence (DNA): TGCAGCGTTGGACAGGGGGACCCCCTGAGCCTCACAGATACGCAGTATTTT. V usage is TRBV29-1 and J usage is TRBJ2-3, with TRBD1 matching over 9 bases. Germline V gene sequence: CDR1 SQVTM, CDR2 ANQGSEA. Trimming removed 4 bases from V and 2 bases from J; junction bases left unmatched: 13. CDR3 length: 17 amino acids.